These 27 T cell receptor beta chains originate from one sample sequenced in a study of blood T cell repertoires in COVID-19. Profiled with immunoSEQ multiplex PCR; TCRdb holds only in-frame clones, not every one. The sample gives roughly 100,000 clones, roughly 91% of which show up once; more than 4.5% is in the top ten. Sequenced input: peripheral blood. These receptors came from a human donor in a cohort sampled during active COVID-19.

V usage is TRBV6-5 and J usage is TRBJ1-3; tentative D call: TRBD1 (5 bases). V dropped 7 bases and J dropped 0 bases, with 10 bases sitting between them. There are 14 residues in the CDR3. The germline V gene encodes CDR1 MNHEY and CDR2 SVGAGI. CDR3 sequence reads: CASMPGNSGNTIYF. In nucleotides, the CDR3 is TGTGCCAGCATGCCAGGGAACTCTGGAAACACCATATATTTT.

The chain recombines TRBV5-5 with TRBJ1-4, with 7 bases aligning to TRBD1. The CDR3 sequence is 15 residues long. The germline CDR1 and CDR2 sequences are SGHKS and YYEKEE (reference sequence). With V trimmed by 4 bases and J by 0 bases, 3 bases remained unmatched. CDR3 loop: CASSRTGATNEKLFF. The CDR3 DNA reads as TGTGCCAGCAGCCGGACAGGCGCAACTAATGAAAAACTGTTTTTT.

This sequence joins TRBV5-1 and TRBJ2-2, with D uncertain. The CDR3 spans 12 residues. V was trimmed by 4 bases and J by 5 bases, leaving 6 bases between them. Looked up from germline, CDR1 is SGHRS and CDR2 is YFSETQ. CDR3 nucleotide sequence: TGCGCCAGCAGCCTCCTGACCGGGGAGCTGTTTTTT. Translated: CASSLLTGELFF.

This clone was seen a few times. J is TRBJ1-5 and V is TRBV18; a weak D match, TRBD1 (6 bases). Germline V gene sequence: CDR1 KGHSH, CDR2 LQKENI. V was clipped by 3 bases and J by 3 bases, with 15 bases between them. The CDR3 extends over 16 amino acids. The CDR3 spells CASSPGSSGVNQPQHF. The CDR3 DNA reads TGTGCCAGCTCACCGGGAAGTTCAGGGGTCAATCAGCCCCAGCATTTT.

V gene TRBV5-1 combines with J gene TRBJ2-2, with 12 nucleotides matching TRBD2. Germline values: CDR1 SGHRS, CDR2 YFSETQ. The CDR3 is 18 residues long. J was trimmed by 0 bases and V by 4 bases; bases with no gene match: 7. CDR3 nucleotide sequence: TGCGCCAGCAGCCTATCGACTAGCGGGGGACCGAACACCGGGGAGCTGTTTTTT. Protein sequence: CASSLSTSGGPNTGELFF. The full variable domain, completed using reference TRBV5-1 and TRBJ2-2, is KAGVTQTPRYLIKTRGQQVTLSCSPISGHRSVSWYQQTPGQGLQFLFEYFSETQRNKGNFPGRFSGRQFSNSRSEMNVSTLELGDSALYLCASSLSTSGGPNTGELFFGEGSRLTVL.

V usage is TRBV28 and J usage is TRBJ1-3, with TRBD1 matching 7 bases. The V segment lost 8 bases and the J segment 0 bases; nucleotides outside the gene matches: 7. The CDR3 has 15 amino acids. Germline V gene data show CDR1 as MDHEN and CDR2 as SYDVKM. CDR3: CASGVTGASGNTIYF. CDR3 DNA: TGTGCCAGCGGAGTAACAGGGGCCTCTGGAAACACCATATATTTT.

This chain links TRBV28 with TRBJ1-1; D is ambiguous. The germline V and J ends were trimmed by 9 bases and 6 bases, with 14 bases remaining between them. Per germline, CDR1 MDHEN and CDR2 SYDVKM. CDR3 length equals 12 residues. The CDR3 loop reads CASSRGGAEAFF. CDR3 DNA sequence: TGTGCCAGTTCCCGGGGTGGCGCTGAAGCTTTCTTT. The full variable domain, in which reference TRBV28 and TRBJ1-1 provide the parts outside the CDR3, is DVKVTQSSRYLVKRTGEKVFLECVQDMDHENMFWYRQDPGLGLRLIYFSYDVKMKEKGDIPEGYSVSREKKERFSLILESASTNQTSMYLCASSRGGAEAFFGQGTRLTVV.

This clone has only one observation. V gene TRBV5-4 combines with J gene TRBJ2-7; 9 bases are shared with TRBD2. The ends lost 4 bases at V and 6 bases at J; junction bases unmatched: 8. CDR1 and CDR2 from the germline V gene are SGHNT and YYREEE (reference sequence). This CDR3 has 14 residues. The CDR3 here is CASSPGLAGTEQYF. CDR3 in DNA: TGTGCCAGCAGCCCCGGGCTAGCGGGAACCGAGCAGTACTTC.

V is TRBV19 and J is TRBJ1-5; 10 positions agree with TRBD1. Looked up from germline, CDR1 is LNHDA and CDR2 is SQIVND (reference sequence). This CDR3 has 13 residues. The trim removed 6 bases at V and 6 bases at J, leaving 2 bases unmatched. This chain's CDR3 is CASSGTGAQPQHF. CDR3 coding DNA: TGTGCCAGTAGCGGGACAGGGGCTCAGCCCCAGCATTTT.

V gene TRBV5-6 combines with J gene TRBJ2-1, with 13 nucleotides matching TRBD2. V dropped 4 bases and J dropped 12; count of bases not matched to a gene: 10. This CDR3 is 15 amino acids long. CDR1 is SGHDT, CDR2 YYEEEE, per germline. CDR3 in DNA: TGTGCCAGCAGCGAGGGACTAGCGGGGACGGGAGCGCAGTTCTTC. Translation: CASSEGLAGTGAQFF.

This chain uses TRBV18 with TRBJ2-7; TRBD1 matches 8 bases. V dropped 4 bases and J dropped 0; count of bases not matched to a gene: 5. The CDR3 is 15 amino acids. Germline assignment: CDR1 KGHSH and CDR2 LQKENI. The CDR3 sequence: CASSRRQGSSYEQYF. CDR3 bases: TGTGCCAGCTCACGACGACAGGGGAGCTCCTACGAGCAGTACTTC.

This chain connects TRBV11-2 to TRBJ2-7; the match to TRBD2 covers 9 bases. The J segment lost 4 bases and the V segment lost 5 bases, leaving 3 bases of the junction unmatched. The CDR3 is made up of 13 amino acids. The V gene's germline CDR1 is SGHAT and CDR2 FQNNGV. The CDR3 nucleotides are TGTGCCAGCAGCGATAGCGGGAGTTACGAGCAGTACTTC. Its translation is CASSDSGSYEQYF.

CDR3 in amino acids: CASSDRIGEQFF. The CDR3, as DNA: TGTGCCAGCAGTGACAGGATCGGTGAGCAGTTCTTC. The genes are TRBV2 and TRBJ2-1; D is ambiguous. Germline lookup yields CDR1 SNHLY and CDR2 FYNNEI. There are 12 residues in the CDR3. The germline V and J ends were trimmed by 3 bases and 9 bases, with 9 bases remaining between them.

This rearrangement joins TRBV2 to TRBJ2-5; maybe TRBD2 (5 bases). In germline, CDR1 is SNHLY, CDR2 FYNNEI. The CDR3 covers 15 residues. V lost 8 bases, J lost 4 bases, and 20 bases lay in between. The CDR3 sequence: CASPGRTVKGETQYF. Written as DNA, the CDR3 is TGTGCCAGCCCTGGGAGAACAGTCAAGGGAGAGACCCAGTACTTC. The full variable domain, its missing parts supplied by reference TRBV2 and TRBJ2-5, is EPEVTQTPSHQVTQMGQEVILRCVPISNHLYFYWYRQILGQKVEFLVSFYNNEISEKSEIFDDQFSVERPDGSNFTLKIRSTKLEDSAMYFCASPGRTVKGETQYFGPGTRLLVL.

The chain links TRBV14 to TRBJ2-7, with TRBD2 identical over 8 bases. The germline CDR1 and CDR2 sequences are SGHDN and FVKESK. After removal of 4 bases from V and 5 bases from J, the junction contained 16 bases not matched to a gene. This CDR3 contains 17 residues. The CDR3 region is CASSPHRVLSGGHEQYF. CDR3 coding DNA: TGTGCCAGCAGCCCCCACAGGGTTCTCAGCGGGGGCCACGAGCAGTACTTC.

The rearrangement links TRBV4-1 to TRBJ2-7; perhaps TRBD1 as D (6 bases). CDR3 size: 15 residues. The ends were cut back, 0 bases at V and 1 base at J, with 10 bases in the middle. Per germline, CDR1 MGHRA and CDR2 YSYEKL. CDR3 in DNA: TGCGCCAGCAGCCAAGATGGCAGGGGATCCTACGAGCAGTACTTC. It specifies CASSQDGRGSYEQYF.

The rearrangement joins TRBV28 to TRBJ2-7, with 8 bases fitting TRBD2. The germline V gene encodes CDR1 MDHEN and CDR2 SYDVKM. V shed 2 bases, J shed 6 bases, and the junction held 6 bases outside the gene matches. The length of the CDR3 is 14 residues. CDR3 region: CASSLRAGVSEQYF. CDR3 DNA sequence: TGTGCCAGCAGTTTAAGAGCGGGGGTAAGCGAGCAGTACTTC.

The chain links TRBV9 to TRBJ2-3, with 8 bases that match TRBD2. The CDR3 runs 16 residues. CDR1 and CDR2 from the germline V gene are SGDLS and YYNGEE. V was pared by 0 bases and J by 3 bases, with 6 bases of the junction left unmatched. The CDR3 loop reads CASSVDSGRGTDTQYF. In DNA form, the CDR3 reads TGTGCCAGCAGCGTAGACAGCGGGAGAGGTACAGATACGCAGTATTTT.

The chain links TRBV10-1 to TRBJ2-1; D gene ambiguous. The CDR3 loop spans 13 amino acids. From germline, CDR1 is WNHNN and CDR2 SYGVQD (reference sequence). V was shortened by 0 bases and J by 6 bases, with 6 bases between the two germline ends. The CDR3 DNA reads TGCGCCAGCAGTGAGTCCCAGTCCAATGAGCAGTTCTTC. Amino acid sequence: CASSESQSNEQFF.

The chain couples TRBV29-1 to TRBJ1-1; 9 nucleotides line up with TRBD1. Germline V lookup: CDR1 SQVTM, CDR2 ANQGSEA. With 7 bases clipped from V and 5 bases from J, the junction kept 14 bases outside the gene matches. CDR3 length equals 15 residues. Here the CDR3 DNA reads TGCAGCGATGCACTACCGGGACAGGGTGTAACTGAAGCTTTCTTT. Protein product: CSDALPGQGVTEAFF. The variable domain in full, completed from reference TRBV29-1 and TRBJ1-1, reads SAVISQKPSRDICQRGTSLTIQCQVDSQVTMMFWYRQQPGQSLTLIATANQGSEATYESGFVIDKFPISRPNLTFSTLTVSNMSPEDSSIYLCSDALPGQGVTEAFFGQGTRLTVV.

CDR3 bases: TGTGCCAGCTCACCAGGCACAGGGGTTTACGAGCAGTACTTC. Its translation is CASSPGTGVYEQYF. The genes are TRBV18 and TRBJ2-7, with 7 bases lining up with TRBD1. This CDR3 comprises 14 residues. Germline V CDR1 and CDR2: KGHSH, LQKENI. V was clipped by 2 bases and J by 4 bases; unmatched bases: 5.

V gene TRBV28 combines with J gene TRBJ2-5; no clear D gene. Germline V CDR1 and CDR2: MDHEN, SYDVKM. V shed 6 bases and J shed 5 bases, with 16 bases lying between them. The CDR3 loop spans 14 amino acids. The CDR3 reads CASRFAEAWETQYF. As DNA, the CDR3 is TGTGCCAGCAGATTCGCCGAGGCCTGGGAGACCCAGTACTTC.

This rearrangement joins TRBV6-5 to TRBJ1-2; D not certain. Trimming removed 5 bases from V and 2 bases from J, with 9 bases in between. This CDR3 has 13 amino acids. Germline CDR1 is MNHEY and CDR2 is SVGAGI. The CDR3 loop reads CASSPGENYGYTF. In DNA form, the CDR3 reads TGTGCCAGCAGTCCCGGGGAGAACTATGGCTACACCTTC.

This clone has only one observation. V is TRBV7-3 and J is TRBJ1-2; the D is unclear. Germline V gene lookup returns CDR1 SGHTA and CDR2 FQGTGA. Deletions cut 5 bases from V and 8 bases from J, with 15 bases between. The CDR3 loop spans 13 amino acids. CDR3 bases: TGTGCCAGCAGCCTTAGGGCCGGCGGGGGCTACACCTTC. It is translated as CASSLRAGGGYTF. Filled out from reference TRBV7-3 and TRBJ1-2, the complete variable domain reads GAGVSQTPSNKVTEKGKYVELRCDPISGHTALYWYRQSLGQGPEFLIYFQGTGAADDSGLPNDRFFAVRPEGSVSTLKIQRTERGDSAVYLCASSLRAGGGYTFGSGTRLTVV.

The rearrangement links TRBV10-3 to TRBJ1-1; 9 bases map to TRBD1. Germline V gene data show CDR1 as ENHRY and CDR2 as SYGVKD. CDR3 length: 19 amino acids. J was trimmed by 1 base and V by 10 bases; bases with no gene match: 22. The DNA for the CDR3 is TGTGCCACCAATCAAGGGATTACAGGGGGCCCTCATGGGAACACTGAAGCTTTCTTT. Translated, it gives CATNQGITGGPHGNTEAFF.

The chain uses TRBV5-4 and TRBJ2-3; 10 bases fit TRBD2. The ends lost 4 bases at V and 5 bases at J; junction bases unmatched: 10. The CDR3 is made up of 16 amino acids. CDR1 is SGHNT, CDR2 YYREEE, per germline (reference sequence). The CDR3 loop reads CASSTLAGTEGDTQYF. The CDR3 bases are TGTGCCAGCAGCACACTAGCGGGGACCGAAGGAGATACGCAGTATTTT.

V and J are TRBV14 and TRBJ2-1; 7 bases map to TRBD2. After removal of 8 bases from V and 9 bases from J, the junction contained 4 bases not matched to a gene. Germline V lookup: CDR1 SGHDN, CDR2 FVKESK. The CDR3 consists of 11 residues. CDR3 amino acids: CASGGDTEQFF. CDR3 bases: TGTGCCAGCGGGGGGGATACTGAGCAGTTCTTC.